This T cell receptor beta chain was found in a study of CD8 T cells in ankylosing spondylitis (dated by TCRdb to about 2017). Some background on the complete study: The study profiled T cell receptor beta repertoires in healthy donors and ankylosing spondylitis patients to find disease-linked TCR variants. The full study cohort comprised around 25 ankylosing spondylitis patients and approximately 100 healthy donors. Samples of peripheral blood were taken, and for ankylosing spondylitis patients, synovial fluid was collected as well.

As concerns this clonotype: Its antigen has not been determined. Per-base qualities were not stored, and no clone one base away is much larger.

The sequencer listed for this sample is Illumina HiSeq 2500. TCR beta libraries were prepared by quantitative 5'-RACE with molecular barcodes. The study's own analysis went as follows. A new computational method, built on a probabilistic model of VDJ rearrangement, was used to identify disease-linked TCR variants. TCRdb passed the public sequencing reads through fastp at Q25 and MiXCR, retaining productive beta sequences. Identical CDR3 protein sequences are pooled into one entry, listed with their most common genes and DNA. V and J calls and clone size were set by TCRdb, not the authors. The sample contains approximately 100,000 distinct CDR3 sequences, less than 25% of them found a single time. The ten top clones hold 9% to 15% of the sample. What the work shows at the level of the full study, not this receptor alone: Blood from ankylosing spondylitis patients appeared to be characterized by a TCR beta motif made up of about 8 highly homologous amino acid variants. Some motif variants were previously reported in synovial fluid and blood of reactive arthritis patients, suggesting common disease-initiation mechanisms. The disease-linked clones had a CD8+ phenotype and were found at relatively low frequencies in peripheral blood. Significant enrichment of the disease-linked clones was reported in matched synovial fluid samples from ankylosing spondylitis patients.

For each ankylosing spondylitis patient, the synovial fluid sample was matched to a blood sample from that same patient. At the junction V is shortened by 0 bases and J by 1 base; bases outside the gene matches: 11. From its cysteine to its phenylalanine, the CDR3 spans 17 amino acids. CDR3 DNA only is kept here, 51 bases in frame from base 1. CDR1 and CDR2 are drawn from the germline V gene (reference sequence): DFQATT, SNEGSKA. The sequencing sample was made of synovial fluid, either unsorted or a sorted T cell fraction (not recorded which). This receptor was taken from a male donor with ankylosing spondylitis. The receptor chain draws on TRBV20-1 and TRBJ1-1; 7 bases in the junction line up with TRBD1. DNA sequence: TGCAGTGCTAGAGATTTTAGGCAGGGGGAGGGGAACACTGAAGCTTTCTTT. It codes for CSARDFRQGEGNTEAFF.